The source of this TCR beta chain is a study of cytomegalovirus exposure and HLA in healthy donors. Study summary: Early released data comprised some 85 million unique TCRs from HLA-typed donors.

Amplification used 60 Vbeta primers and 13 Jbeta primers. Method: immunoSEQ multiplex PCR; TCRdb's copy keeps in-frame clones and lacks some. The sample yields 160,000 or so clones, around four fifths seen once. General study findings and limits: Across donors, sequencing depth was assumed by presence/absence analyses to be roughly uniform. In most subjects, TCR beta sequences reportedly gave accurate predictions of HLA-A and HLA-B alleles.

As for this clone: Its antigen is as yet unknown.

The receptor was derived from a man aged 25-45 years in good health and CMV-seronegative. The sequencing input was PBMCs.

Here the CDR3 DNA reads TGTGCCAGCAGCCTCCCCGGGACAGGCTTCGTCTATGGCTACACCTTC. This gives the protein CASSLPGTGFVYGYTF. The chain links TRBV11-2 to TRBJ1-2, with TRBD1 matching over 8 bases. CDR1 SGHAT and CDR2 FQNNGV come from the germline V gene. Germline trimming cut 5 bases from V and 4 bases from J; bases unmatched to any gene: 12. The CDR3 sequence is 16 residues long.